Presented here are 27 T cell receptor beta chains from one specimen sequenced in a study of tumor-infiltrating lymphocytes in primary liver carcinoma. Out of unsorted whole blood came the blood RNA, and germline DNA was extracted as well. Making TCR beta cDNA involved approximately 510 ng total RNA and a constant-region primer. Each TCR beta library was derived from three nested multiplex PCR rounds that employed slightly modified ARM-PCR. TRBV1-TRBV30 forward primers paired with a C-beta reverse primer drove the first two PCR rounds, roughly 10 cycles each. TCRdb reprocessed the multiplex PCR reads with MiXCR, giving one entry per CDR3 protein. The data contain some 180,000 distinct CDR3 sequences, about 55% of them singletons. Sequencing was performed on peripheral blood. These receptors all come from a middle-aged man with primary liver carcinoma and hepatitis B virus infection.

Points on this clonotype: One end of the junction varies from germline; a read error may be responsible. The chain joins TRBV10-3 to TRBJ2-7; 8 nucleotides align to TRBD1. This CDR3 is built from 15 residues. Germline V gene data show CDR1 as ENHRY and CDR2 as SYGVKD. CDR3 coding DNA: TGTGCCATCGGTGAGTACGGCAGGGGGCTGAACGAGCAGTACTTC. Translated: CAIGEYGRGLNEQYF.

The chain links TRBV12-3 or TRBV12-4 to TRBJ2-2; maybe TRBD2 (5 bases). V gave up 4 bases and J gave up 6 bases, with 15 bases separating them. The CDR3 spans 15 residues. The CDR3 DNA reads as TGTGCCAGCAGTTCGAGGGCTACGTTGGCCGGGGAGCTGTTTTTT. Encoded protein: CASSSRATLAGELFF.

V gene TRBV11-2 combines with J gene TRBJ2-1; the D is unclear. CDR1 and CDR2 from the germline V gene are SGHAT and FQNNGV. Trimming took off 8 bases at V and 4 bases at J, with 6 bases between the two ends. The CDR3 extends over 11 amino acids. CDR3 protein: CASLGYNEQFF. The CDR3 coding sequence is TGTGCCAGCCTAGGGTACAATGAGCAGTTCTTC.

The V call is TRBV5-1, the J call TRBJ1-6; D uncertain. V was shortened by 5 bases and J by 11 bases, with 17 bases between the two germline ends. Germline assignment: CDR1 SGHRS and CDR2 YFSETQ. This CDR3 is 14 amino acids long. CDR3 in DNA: TGCGCCAGCAGTCCCGGGCAGACGAAGACACCCCTCCACTTT. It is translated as CASSPGQTKTPLHF.

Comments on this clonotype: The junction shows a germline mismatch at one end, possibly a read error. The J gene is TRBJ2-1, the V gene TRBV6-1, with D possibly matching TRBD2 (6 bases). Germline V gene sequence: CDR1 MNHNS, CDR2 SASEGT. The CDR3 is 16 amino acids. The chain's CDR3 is CATSEGPGAAYNEQFF. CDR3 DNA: TGTGCCACCAGTGAAGGGCCGGGAGCTGCATACAATGAGCAGTTCTTC.

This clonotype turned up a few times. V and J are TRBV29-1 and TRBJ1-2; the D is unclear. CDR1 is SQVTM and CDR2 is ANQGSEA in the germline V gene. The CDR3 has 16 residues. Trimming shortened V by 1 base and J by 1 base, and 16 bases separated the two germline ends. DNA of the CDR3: TGCAGCGTTGAAGCGGCAGGCTCTCCTCTTAACTATGGCTACACCTTC. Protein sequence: CSVEAAGSPLNYGYTF.

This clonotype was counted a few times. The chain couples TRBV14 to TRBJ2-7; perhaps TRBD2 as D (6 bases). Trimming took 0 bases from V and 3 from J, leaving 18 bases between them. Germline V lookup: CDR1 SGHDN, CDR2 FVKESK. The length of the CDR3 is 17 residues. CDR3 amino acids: CASSQDDWTKQYYEQYF. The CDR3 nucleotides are TGTGCCAGCAGCCAAGATGATTGGACTAAGCAATACTACGAGCAGTACTTC.

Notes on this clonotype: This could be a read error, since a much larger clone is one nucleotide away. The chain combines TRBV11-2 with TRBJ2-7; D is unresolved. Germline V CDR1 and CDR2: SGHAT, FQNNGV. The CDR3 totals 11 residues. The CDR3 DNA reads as TGTGCCACCAGCTTTACGTACGAGCAGTACTTC. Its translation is CATSFTYEQYF.

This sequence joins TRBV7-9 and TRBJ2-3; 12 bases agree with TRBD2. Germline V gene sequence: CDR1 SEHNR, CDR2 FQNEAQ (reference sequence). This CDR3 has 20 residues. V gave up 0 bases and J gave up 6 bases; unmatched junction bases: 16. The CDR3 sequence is CASSLAGAYPTSGSLDTQYF. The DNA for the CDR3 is TGTGCCAGCAGCTTAGCGGGAGCCTATCCGACTAGCGGGAGCTTGGATACGCAGTATTTT. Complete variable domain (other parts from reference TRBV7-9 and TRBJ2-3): DTGVSQNPRHKITKRGQNVTFRCDPISEHNRLYWYRQTLGQGPEFLTYFQNEAQLEKSRLLSDRFSAERPKGSFSTLEIQRTEQGDSAMYLCASSLAGAYPTSGSLDTQYFGPGTRLTVL.

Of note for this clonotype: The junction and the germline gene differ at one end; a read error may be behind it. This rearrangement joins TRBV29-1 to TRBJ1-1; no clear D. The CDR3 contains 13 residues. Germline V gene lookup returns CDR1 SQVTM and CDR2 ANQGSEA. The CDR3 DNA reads TGCGGCGTTGTAGAGTGGGGTGCCACTGAAGCTTTCTTT. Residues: CGVVEWGATEAFF.

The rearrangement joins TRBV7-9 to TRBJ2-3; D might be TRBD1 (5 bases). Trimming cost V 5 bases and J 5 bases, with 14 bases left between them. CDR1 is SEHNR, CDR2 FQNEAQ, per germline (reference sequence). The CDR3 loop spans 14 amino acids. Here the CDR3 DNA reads TGTGCCAGCAGCCCCGACAGCAGTGGAGATACGCAGTATTTT. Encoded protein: CASSPDSSGDTQYF.

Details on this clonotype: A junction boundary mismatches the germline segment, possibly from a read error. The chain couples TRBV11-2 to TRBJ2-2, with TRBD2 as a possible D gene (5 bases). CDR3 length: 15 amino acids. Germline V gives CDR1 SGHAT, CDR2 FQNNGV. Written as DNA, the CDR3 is TGTGCCAGCAGCTTAGAGCGGGCGAACACCGGGAAGCTGTTTTTT. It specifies CASSLERANTGKLFF.

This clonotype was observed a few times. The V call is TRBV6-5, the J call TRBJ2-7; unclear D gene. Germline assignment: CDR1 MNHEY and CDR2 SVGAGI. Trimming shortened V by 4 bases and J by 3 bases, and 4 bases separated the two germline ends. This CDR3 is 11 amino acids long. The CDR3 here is CASSWGYEQYF. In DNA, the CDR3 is TGTGCCAGCAGTTGGGGCTACGAGCAGTACTTC.

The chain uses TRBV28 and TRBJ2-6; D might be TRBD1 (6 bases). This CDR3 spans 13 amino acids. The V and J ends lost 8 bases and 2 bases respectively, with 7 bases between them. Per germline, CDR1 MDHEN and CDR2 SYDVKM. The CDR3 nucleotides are TGTGCCAGCGGGGACACTGGGGCCAACGTCCTGACTTTC. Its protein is CASGDTGANVLTF.

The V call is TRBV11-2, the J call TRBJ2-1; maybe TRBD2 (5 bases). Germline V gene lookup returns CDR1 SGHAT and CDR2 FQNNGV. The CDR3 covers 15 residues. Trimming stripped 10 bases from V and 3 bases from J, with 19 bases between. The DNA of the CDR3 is TGTGCCACCGAGTTAGGAGTGGGAGTCTACAATGAGCAGTTCTTC. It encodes CATELGVGVYNEQFF.

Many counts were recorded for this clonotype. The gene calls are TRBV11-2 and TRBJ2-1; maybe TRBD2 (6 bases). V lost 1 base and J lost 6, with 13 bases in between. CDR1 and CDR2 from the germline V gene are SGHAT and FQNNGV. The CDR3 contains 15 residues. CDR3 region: CASSLAAGYSNEQFF. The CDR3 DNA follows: TGTGCCAGCAGCTTAGCGGCGGGATATTCCAATGAGCAGTTCTTC.

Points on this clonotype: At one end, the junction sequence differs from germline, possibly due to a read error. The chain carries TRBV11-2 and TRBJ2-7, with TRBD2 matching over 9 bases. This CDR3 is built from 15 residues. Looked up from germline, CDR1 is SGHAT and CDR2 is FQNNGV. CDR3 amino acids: CASSLEAGGIYEQHF. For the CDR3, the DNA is TGTGCTAGCAGCTTAGAAGCGGGAGGTATCTACGAGCAGCACTTC.

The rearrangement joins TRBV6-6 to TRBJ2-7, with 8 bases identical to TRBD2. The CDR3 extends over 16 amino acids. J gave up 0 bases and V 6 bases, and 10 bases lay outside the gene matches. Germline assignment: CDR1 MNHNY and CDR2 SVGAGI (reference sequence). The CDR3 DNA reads TGTGCCAGCAGGGGACTAGTGGGAGTGGGCTCCTACGAGCAGTACTTC. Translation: CASRGLVGVGSYEQYF.

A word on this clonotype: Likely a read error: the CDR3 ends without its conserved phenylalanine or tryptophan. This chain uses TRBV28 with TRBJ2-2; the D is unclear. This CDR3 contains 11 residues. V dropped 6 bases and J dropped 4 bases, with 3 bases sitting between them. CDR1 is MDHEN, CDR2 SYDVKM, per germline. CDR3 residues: CASSPTGELFY. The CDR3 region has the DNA TGTGCCAGCAGCCCCACCGGGGAGCTGTTTTAT.

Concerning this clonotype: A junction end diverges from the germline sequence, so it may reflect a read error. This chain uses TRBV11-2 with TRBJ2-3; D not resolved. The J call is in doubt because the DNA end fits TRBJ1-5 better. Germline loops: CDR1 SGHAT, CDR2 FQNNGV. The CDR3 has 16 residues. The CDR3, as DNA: TGTGCCAGCGGCTTAGGGTCGGATTCTAGCACAGATACGCAGCATTTT. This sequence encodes CASGLGSDSSTDTQHF.

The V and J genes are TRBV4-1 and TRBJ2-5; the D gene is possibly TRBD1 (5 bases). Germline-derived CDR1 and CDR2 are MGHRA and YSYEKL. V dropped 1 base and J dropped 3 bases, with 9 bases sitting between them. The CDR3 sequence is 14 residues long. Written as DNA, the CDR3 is TGCGCCAGCAGCCAAGTCATCAGGGAAGAGACCCAGTACTTC. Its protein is CASSQVIREETQYF.

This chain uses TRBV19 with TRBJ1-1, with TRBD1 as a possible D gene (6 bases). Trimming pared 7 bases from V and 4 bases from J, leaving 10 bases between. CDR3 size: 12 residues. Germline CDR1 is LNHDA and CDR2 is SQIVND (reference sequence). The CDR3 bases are TGTGCCAGTAATCAGGGGATCACTGAAGCTTTCTTT. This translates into CASNQGITEAFF.

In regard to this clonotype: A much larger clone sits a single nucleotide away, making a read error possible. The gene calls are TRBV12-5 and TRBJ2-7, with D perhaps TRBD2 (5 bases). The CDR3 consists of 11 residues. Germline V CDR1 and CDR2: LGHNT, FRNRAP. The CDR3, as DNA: TGTACTAGTCCCCCGGGGTCCGAGCAGTACTTC. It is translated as CTSPPGSEQYF.

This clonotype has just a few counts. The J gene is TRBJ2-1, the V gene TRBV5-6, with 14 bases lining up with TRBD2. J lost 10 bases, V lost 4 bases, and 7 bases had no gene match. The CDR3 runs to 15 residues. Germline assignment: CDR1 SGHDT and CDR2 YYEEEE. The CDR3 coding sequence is TGTGCCAGCAGCATGGGACTAGCGGGAGTTAGAGAGCAGTTCTTC. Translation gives CASSMGLAGVREQFF. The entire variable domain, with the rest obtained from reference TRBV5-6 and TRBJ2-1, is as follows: DAGVTQSPTHLIKTRGQQVTLRCSPKSGHDTVSWYQQALGQGPQFIFQYYEEEERQRGNFPDRFSGHQFPNYSSELNVNALLLGDSALYLCASSMGLAGVREQFFGPGTRLTVL.

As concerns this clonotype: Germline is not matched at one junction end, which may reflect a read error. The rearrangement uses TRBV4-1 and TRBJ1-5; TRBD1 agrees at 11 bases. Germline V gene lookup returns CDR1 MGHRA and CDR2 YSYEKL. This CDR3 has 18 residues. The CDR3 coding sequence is TGCGCTAGCAGCCACCCTGAGGTGGGACAGGGGGACAATCAGCCCCAGCATTTT. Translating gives CASSHPEVGQGDNQPQHF.

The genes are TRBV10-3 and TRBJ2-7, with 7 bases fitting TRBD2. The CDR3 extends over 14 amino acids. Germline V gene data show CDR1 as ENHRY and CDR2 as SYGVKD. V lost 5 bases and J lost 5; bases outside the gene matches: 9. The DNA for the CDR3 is TGTGCCATCAGTATCCGGGCGGGAGAGGACGAGCAGTACTTC. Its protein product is CAISIRAGEDEQYF.

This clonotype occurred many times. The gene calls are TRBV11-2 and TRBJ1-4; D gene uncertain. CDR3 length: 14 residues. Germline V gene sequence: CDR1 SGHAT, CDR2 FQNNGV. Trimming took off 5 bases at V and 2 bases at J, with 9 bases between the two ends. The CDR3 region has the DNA TGTGCCAGCAGCCTTTTCGCGACTAATGAAAAACTGTTTTTT. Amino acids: CASSLFATNEKLFF.